These T cell receptor beta chains were read from a single sample in a study of T cells in Graves' hyperthyroidism and ophthalmopathy. TCRdb redid the calling of the multiplex PCR reads with MiXCR, one entry per CDR3 protein. Of hundreds of thousands of distinct CDR3 sequences listed, 12% to 15% are singletons. Input material: blood. Source of these receptors: a woman younger than 35 with Graves' hyperthyroidism. The CDR3 runs from the conserved cysteine through the conserved F or W. Fields, in order: V gene, clone size, D gene, J gene, CDR3 DNA, CDR3 protein. D genes are given only for firm matches. Only some rows state a clone size, as once, few, many or a class for expanded clones.

TRBV6-1	few	NA	TRBJ2-2	TGTGCCAGCAGGGGCAGGGCAAAGGGGCAGGCCGGGGAGCTGTTTTTT	CASRGRAKGQAGELFF
TRBV19	few	NA	TRBJ2-2	TGTGCCAGTAGTATGGGGGGGAACACCGGGGAGCTGTTTTTT	CASSMGGNTGELFF
TRBV30	NA	NA	TRBJ2-1	TGTGCCTGGAGAAGGGGGGTGGTTGACAATGAGCAGTTCTTC	CAWRRGVVDNEQFF
TRBV28	many	NA	TRBJ2-1	TGTGCCAGCAGACCCCCGGGGTCCTACAATGAGCAGTTCTTC	CASRPPGSYNEQFF
TRBV28	many	NA	TRBJ1-5	TGTGCCAGCAGCAATGGGGGGGCTGGCAATCAGCCCCAGCATTTT	CASSNGGAGNQPQHF
TRBV7-9	many	TRBD2	TRBJ2-7	TGTGCCAGCAGCGCCCGGGGAGCGGGAGCGCACGAGCAGTACTTC	CASSARGAGAHEQYF
TRBV19	NA	TRBD1	TRBJ1-3	TGTGCCACCTCGGGGACCGGGACAGGACCCCTTCGCTCTGGAAACACCATATATTTT	CATSGTGTGPLRSGNTIYF
TRBV7-2	few	NA	TRBJ2-2	TGTGCCAGCAGCTTAGCCCAGGGGACGGGGGAGCTGTTTTTT	CASSLAQGTGELFF
TRBV14	NA	NA	TRBJ1-3	TGTGCCAGCAGCCAAGATTTGGGGTTCTCTGGAAACACCATATATTTT	CASSQDLGFSGNTIYF
TRBV24-1	many	TRBD1	TRBJ2-5	TGTGCCACCAGTGATTTGAGGACAGGGAAGGGAGAGACCCAGTACTTC	CATSDLRTGKGETQYF
TRBV4-1	NA	TRBD1	TRBJ1-5	TGCGCCAGCAGCCAACAGACAGGGAATCAGCCCCAGCATTTT	CASSQQTGNQPQHF
TRBV13	many	NA	TRBJ2-1	TGTGCCAGCAGCTTCTCAGACTACAATGAGCAGTTCTTC	CASSFSDYNEQFF
TRBV6-1	many	TRBD2	TRBJ2-1	TGTGCCAGCAAGCTTACTAGCGGGCCTTACAATGAGCAGTTCTTC	CASKLTSGPYNEQFF
TRBV28	NA	TRBD2	TRBJ2-3	TGTGCCAGCAGAGAAAGCGGGAGTTCGCAGTATTTT	CASRESGSSQYF
TRBV30	few	NA	TRBJ2-7	TGTGCCTGGAGTGTATCTGGCGGGGTCTTCTCCTACGAGCAGTACTTC	CAWSVSGGVFSYEQYF
TRBV18	few	TRBD1	TRBJ2-1	TGTGCCAGCTCACCAAGGACAGGGAGAACGGATGAGCAGTTCTTC	CASSPRTGRTDEQFF
TRBV27	NA	TRBD1	TRBJ1-4	TGTGCCAGCAGTTTACGAGGAGGGAGTACCAGGGGGGTAGGAAAACTGTTTTTT	CASSLRGGSTRGVGKLFF
TRBV5-1	NA	NA	TRBJ2-7	TGCGCCAGCAGTAAAGGGCCTAACGAGCAGTACTTC	CASSKGPNEQYF
TRBV7-8	many	NA	TRBJ1-5	TGTGCCAGCAGCCACTCCCTTTTAAGGGATGGTGGCAATCAGCCCCAGCATTTT	CASSHSLLRDGGNQPQHF
TRBV24-1	few	TRBD1	TRBJ2-2	TGTGCCACTGGGACAGCCGCGAACACCGGGGAGCTGTTTTTT	CATGTAANTGELFF
TRBV15	few	TRBD1	TRBJ1-3	TGTGCCACCAGCAGGGACAGGACGTCTGGAAACACCATATATTTT	CATSRDRTSGNTIYF
TRBV6-5	NA	NA	TRBJ2-7	TGTGCCAGCAGTTACGTGGCTCGCGGCGAGCAGTACTTC	CASSYVARGEQYF
TRBV5-6	NA	TRBD2	TRBJ2-5	TGTGCCGGTGGGCGGGAGGGCCTGGAGACCCAGTACTTC	CAGGREGLETQYF
TRBV7-6	many	TRBD2	TRBJ2-1	TGTGCCAGCAGCCGCCGAGCGGCGGGAGATAGCTACAATGAGCAGTTCTTC	CASSRRAAGDSYNEQFF
TRBV12-3/TRBV12-4	NA	NA	TRBJ2-3	TGTGCCAGCAGTTTAGACGGGGGCTCATCGACAGATACGCAGTATTTT	CASSLDGGSSTDTQYF
TRBV19	NA	NA	TRBJ1-2	TGTGCCAGTAACGAGGGATTCGATGGCTACACCTTC	CASNEGFDGYTF
TRBV6-1	NA	TRBD2	TRBJ2-1	TGTGCCAGCAGTGTACTAGCAGGGAGGGATGAGCAGTTCTTC	CASSVLAGRDEQFF
TRBV27	many	NA	TRBJ2-7	TGTGCCAGCAGTTCCGGGATTATTTACGAGCAGTACTTC	CASSSGIIYEQYF
TRBV11-2	many	NA	TRBJ2-7	TGTGCCAGCATGGGACGGACTGAGGAGCAGTACTTC	CASMGRTEEQYF
TRBV6-2/TRBV6-3	few	TRBD1	TRBJ1-1	TGTGCCAGCAGTTACGGGCCGAGCAGGGGGGGACACACTGAAGCTTTCTTT	CASSYGPSRGGHTEAFF
TRBV6-2/TRBV6-3	once	TRBD2	TRBJ2-4	TGTGCCAGCAGTTACTCGGCGGGAGGAAAAAACATTCAGTACTTC	CASSYSAGGKNIQYF
TRBV13	NA	NA	TRBJ1-1	TGTGCCAGCAGCTTATGGGCTGCAAACACTGAAGCTTTCTTT	CASSLWAANTEAFF
TRBV4-3	NA	NA	TRBJ2-2	TGCGCCAGCAGCGTGGGACTTATCGTTCCCGGGGAGCTGTTTTTT	CASSVGLIVPGELFF
TRBV29-1	NA	TRBD1	TRBJ1-2	TGCAGCGGCTTCCAGACAGGGACTAACTATGGCTACACCTTC	CSGFQTGTNYGYTF
TRBV12-3/TRBV12-4	many	NA	TRBJ2-1	TGTGCCAGCAGCCCGACGGGCACATGGAATGAGCAGTTCTTC	CASSPTGTWNEQFF
TRBV20-1	many	TRBD1	TRBJ2-7	TGCAGTGCCCGACCCCGGGGACAGGGATATATTGGCGAGCAGTACTTC	CSARPRGQGYIGEQYF
TRBV27	NA	TRBD2	TRBJ2-2	TGTGCCAGCAGTCCACTACCGACTAGCGGGTTATACACCGGGGAGCTGTCTTTT	CASSPLPTSGLYTGELSF
TRBV20-1	NA	NA	TRBJ2-2	TGCAGTGCTAGAGGGCGGTTTAACACCGGGGAGCTGTTTTTT	CSARGRFNTGELFF
TRBV20-1	many	NA	TRBJ2-3	TGCAGTGCTGGAAGAGGCCCGAGCACAGATACGCAGTATTTT	CSAGRGPSTDTQYF
TRBV6-1	many	TRBD1	TRBJ1-5	TGTGCCAGCAGTCCAGGGGGATGGAGCAATCAGCCCCAGCATTTT	CASSPGGWSNQPQHF